The clone carrying this TCR beta chain has at least ten counts. The data belong to a study of read filtering for tumor transcriptome and immune sequencing. The library was built from about 370 ng RNA with molecular barcoded adaptors for alpha/delta and beta/gamma chains. Via MiXCR, TCRdb re-called the reads, giving one row per CDR3 protein. The sample shows 130,000 or so distinct CDR3 sequences, 13% of them seen only once. The sample consisted of a population of CD138-negative cells sorted from bone marrow. The sequence was obtained from a donor at least 40 years old with multiple myeloma.

The CDR3 spells CASSPQGGLAGINEQFF. In DNA, the CDR3 is TGTGCCAGCAGCCCCCAAGGTGGGCTAGCGGGAATTAATGAGCAGTTCTTC. The V call is TRBV7-7, the J call TRBJ2-1; 9 nucleotides line up with TRBD2. CDR3 length equals 17 residues. Germline V gene lookup returns CDR1 SSHAT and CDR2 FNYEAQ (reference sequence). V lost 5 bases, J lost 7 bases, and 15 bases stayed unmatched.